This paragraph covers one TCR beta chain sequence. Its antigen remains unidentified. This sample is part of a study of a mutant IDH1 vaccine in newly diagnosed glioma. Looking at the study overall: The therapy given earlier, which was standard therapy, consisted of radiotherapy, temozolomide, or both, and most of the patients received both.

Assay used: immunoSEQ multiplex PCR; TCRdb lists only in-frame clones, some missing. Found here are about 64,000 clones, roughly 71% of them singletons; the top ten hold over 4%. The time point denotes: week 35, safety follow-up. In the vaccine, a single dose held 300 ug of the mutant IDH1 20-mer peptide, along with topical imiquimod. The receptor was isolated from a man in his forties or fifties with glioma. Source: PBMCs, taken from a glioma patient whose treatment included an IDH1 peptide vaccine.

The CDR3 nucleotides read TGTGCCACCCTCCCTACGGACAGCACAGATACGCAGTATTTT. The encoded protein is CATLPTDSTDTQYF. J is TRBJ2-3 and V is TRBV14; D uncertain. CDR1 and CDR2 (germline): SGHDN, FVKESK. The CDR3 has 14 amino acids. V dropped 10 bases and J dropped 0 bases, with 14 bases sitting between them.